The clone carrying this T cell receptor (beta chain) was counted between two and nine times. Its antigen is undetermined. The data stem from a study of T cells in Graves' hyperthyroidism and ophthalmopathy. The study, taken as a whole, reports: Separation of ophthalmopathy from stable hyperthyroidism was achieved by a 13 V-J model.

With a duration under 2 months, the hyperthyroidism was newly diagnosed in patients aged 18 to 65. Amplification yielded TCR beta CDR3 regions, with RNA transcripts as the source. A first-round RT-PCR of the TCR CDR3 used the HTBI primer set. TCRdb used MiXCR to reprocess the multiplex PCR reads, holding one entry per CDR3 protein. The sample contains a few hundred thousand distinct CDR3 sequences, around 45% of which appear only once. The germline CDR1 and CDR2 sequences are MGHRA and YSYEKL. This CDR3 spans 16 amino acids. With 1 base removed from V and 4 bases from J, the gap between germline ends came to 17 bases.

Sequencing was performed on peripheral blood or thyroid tissue (not recorded which). This chain links TRBV4-1 with TRBJ2-7, with D possibly TRBD2 on 6 matching bases. This clonotype was sampled from a woman younger than 30 with Graves' hyperthyroidism. As DNA, the CDR3 is TGCGCCAGCAGCCAAGTGTACGGGAGCCGTATTTACGAGCAGTACTTC. This encodes CASSQVYGSRIYEQYF.